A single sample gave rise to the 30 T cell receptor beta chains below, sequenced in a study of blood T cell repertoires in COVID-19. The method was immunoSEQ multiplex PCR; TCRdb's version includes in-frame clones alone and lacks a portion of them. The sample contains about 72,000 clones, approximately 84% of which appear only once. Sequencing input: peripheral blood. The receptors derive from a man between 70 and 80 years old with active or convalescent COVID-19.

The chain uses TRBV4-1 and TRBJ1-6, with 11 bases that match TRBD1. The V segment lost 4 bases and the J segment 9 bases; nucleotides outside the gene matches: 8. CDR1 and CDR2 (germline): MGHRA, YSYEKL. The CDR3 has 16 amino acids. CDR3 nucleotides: TGCGCCAGCAGCCTTGGACAGGGGGCGAGTCGTTCACCCCTCCACTTT. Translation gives CASSLGQGASRSPLHF.

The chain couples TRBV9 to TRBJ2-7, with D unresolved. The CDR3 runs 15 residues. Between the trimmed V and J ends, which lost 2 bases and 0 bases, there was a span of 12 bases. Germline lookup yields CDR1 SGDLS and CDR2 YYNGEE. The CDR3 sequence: CASSVQPANSYEQYF. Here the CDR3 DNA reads TGTGCCAGCAGCGTTCAACCCGCGAACTCCTACGAGCAGTACTTC.

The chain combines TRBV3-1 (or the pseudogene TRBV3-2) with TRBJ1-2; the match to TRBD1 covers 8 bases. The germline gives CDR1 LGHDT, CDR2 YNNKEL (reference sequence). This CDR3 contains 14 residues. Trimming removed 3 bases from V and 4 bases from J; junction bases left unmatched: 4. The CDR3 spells CASSQTGVGYGYTF. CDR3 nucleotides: TGTGCCAGCAGCCAGACAGGGGTCGGCTATGGCTACACCTTC.

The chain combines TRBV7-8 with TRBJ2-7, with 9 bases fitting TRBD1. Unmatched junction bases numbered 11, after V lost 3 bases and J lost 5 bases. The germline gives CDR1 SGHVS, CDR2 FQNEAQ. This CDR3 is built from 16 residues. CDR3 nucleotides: TGTGCCAGCAGCTTCCGAGAGGGACAGGGAATCCACGAGCAGTACTTC. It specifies CASSFREGQGIHEQYF.

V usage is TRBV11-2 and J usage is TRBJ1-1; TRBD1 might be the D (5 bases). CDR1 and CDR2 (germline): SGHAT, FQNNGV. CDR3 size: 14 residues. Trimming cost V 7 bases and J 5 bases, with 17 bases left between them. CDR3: CASNPVLPGTEAFF. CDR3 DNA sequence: TGTGCCAGCAACCCAGTTTTACCAGGGACTGAAGCTTTCTTT.

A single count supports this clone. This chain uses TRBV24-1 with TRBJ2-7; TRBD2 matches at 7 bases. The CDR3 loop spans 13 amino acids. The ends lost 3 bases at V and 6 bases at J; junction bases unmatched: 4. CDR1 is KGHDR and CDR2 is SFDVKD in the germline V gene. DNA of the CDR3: TGTGCCACCAGTGATGCGGGAGTAGGCGAGCAGTACTTC. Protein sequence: CATSDAGVGEQYF.

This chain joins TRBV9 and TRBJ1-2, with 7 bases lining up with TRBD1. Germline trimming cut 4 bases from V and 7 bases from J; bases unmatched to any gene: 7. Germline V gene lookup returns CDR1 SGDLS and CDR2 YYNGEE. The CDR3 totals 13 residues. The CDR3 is CASSPTGVVGYTF. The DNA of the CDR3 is TGTGCCAGCAGCCCAACAGGGGTGGTTGGCTACACCTTC.

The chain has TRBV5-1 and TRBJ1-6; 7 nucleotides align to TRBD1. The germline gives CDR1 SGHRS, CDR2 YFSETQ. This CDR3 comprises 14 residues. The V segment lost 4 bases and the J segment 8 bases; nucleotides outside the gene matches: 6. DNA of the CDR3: TGCGCCAGCAGCCTGGGAGGGGGCGATTCACCCCTCCACTTT. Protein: CASSLGGGDSPLHF.

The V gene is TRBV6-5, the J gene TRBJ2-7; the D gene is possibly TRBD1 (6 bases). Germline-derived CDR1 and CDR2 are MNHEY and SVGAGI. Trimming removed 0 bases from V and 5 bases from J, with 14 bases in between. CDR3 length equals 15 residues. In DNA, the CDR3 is TGTGCCAGCAGTTACTCTCGCAGGGGTGGGAACGAGCAGTACTTC. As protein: CASSYSRRGGNEQYF.

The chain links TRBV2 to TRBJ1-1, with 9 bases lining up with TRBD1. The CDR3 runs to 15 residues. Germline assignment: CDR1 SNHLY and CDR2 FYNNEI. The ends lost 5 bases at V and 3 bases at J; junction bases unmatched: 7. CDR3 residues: CASSIRDRAYTEAFF. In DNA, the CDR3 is TGTGCCAGCAGTATCCGGGACAGGGCGTACACTGAAGCTTTCTTT. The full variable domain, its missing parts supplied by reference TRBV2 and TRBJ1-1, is EPEVTQTPSHQVTQMGQEVILRCVPISNHLYFYWYRQILGQKVEFLVSFYNNEISEKSEIFDDQFSVERPDGSNFTLKIRSTKLEDSAMYFCASSIRDRAYTEAFFGQGTRLTVV.

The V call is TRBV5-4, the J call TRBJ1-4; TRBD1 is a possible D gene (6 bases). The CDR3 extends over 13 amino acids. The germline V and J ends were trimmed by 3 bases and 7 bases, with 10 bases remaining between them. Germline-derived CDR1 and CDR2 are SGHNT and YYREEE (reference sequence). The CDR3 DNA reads TGTGCCAGCAGCTCTCCAGGGGTTGAAAAACTGTTTTTT. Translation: CASSSPGVEKLFF.

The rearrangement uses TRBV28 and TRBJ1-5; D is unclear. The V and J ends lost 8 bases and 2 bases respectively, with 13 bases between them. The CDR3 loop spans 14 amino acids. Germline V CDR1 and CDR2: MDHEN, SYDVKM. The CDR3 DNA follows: TGTGCCAGCTACCGGGCCGGGGGCAATCAGCCCCAGCATTTT. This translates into CASYRAGGNQPQHF.

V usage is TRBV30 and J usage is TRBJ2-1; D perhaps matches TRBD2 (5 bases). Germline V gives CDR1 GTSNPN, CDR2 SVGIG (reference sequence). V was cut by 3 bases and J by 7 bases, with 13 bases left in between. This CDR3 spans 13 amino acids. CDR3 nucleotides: TGTGCCTGGAGGAGGGAAAATTGGAATGAGCAGTTCTTC. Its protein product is CAWRRENWNEQFF.

Here the CDR3 reads CASSQGLKYNEQFF. In DNA, the CDR3 is TGTGCCAGCAGCCAAGGCCTAAAGTACAATGAGCAGTTCTTC. V and J are TRBV4-2 and TRBJ2-1; no definite D call. Trimming shortened V by 1 base and J by 4 bases, and 8 bases separated the two germline ends. CDR1 LGHNA and CDR2 YNFKEQ come from the germline V gene. CDR3 length: 14 amino acids.

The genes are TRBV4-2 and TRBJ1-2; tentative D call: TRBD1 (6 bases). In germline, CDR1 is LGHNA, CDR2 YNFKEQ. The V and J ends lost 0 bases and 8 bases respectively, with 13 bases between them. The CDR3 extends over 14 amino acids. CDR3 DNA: TGTGCCAGCAGCCAAGAAGGGGGTGTTGTCGGCTACACCTTC. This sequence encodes CASSQEGGVVGYTF.

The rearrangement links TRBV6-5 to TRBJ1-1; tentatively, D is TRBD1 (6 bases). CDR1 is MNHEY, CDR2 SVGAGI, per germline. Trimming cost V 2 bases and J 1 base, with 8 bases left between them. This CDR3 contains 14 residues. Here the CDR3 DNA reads TGTGCCAGCAGTTACCAGGACAGGAACACTGAAGCTTTCTTT. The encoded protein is CASSYQDRNTEAFF.

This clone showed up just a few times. CDR3 amino acids: CAGAASRDTQYF. Written as DNA, the CDR3 is TGTGCCGGGGCGGCCTCTCGGGATACGCAGTATTTT. The chain joins TRBV6-5 to TRBJ2-3; weak D call: TRBD1 (5 bases). With 11 bases removed from V and 6 bases from J, the gap between germline ends came to 15 bases. Per the germline V gene, CDR1 is MNHEY and CDR2 is SVGAGI. The CDR3 sequence is 12 residues long.

The chain's CDR3 is CASSLAGGTEAFF. DNA for the CDR3: TGTGCCAGCAGCTTGGCAGGGGGCACTGAAGCTTTCTTT. The chain carries TRBV11-2 and TRBJ1-1; 7 nucleotides match TRBD1. V dropped 3 bases and J dropped 4; count of bases not matched to a gene: 2. In germline, CDR1 is SGHAT, CDR2 FQNNGV. CDR3 size: 13 residues.

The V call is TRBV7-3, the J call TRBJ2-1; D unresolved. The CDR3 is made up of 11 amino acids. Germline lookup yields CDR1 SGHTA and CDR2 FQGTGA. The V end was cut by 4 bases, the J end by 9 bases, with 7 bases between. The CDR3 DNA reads TGTGCCAGCAGCTCCACGGGTGAGCAGTTCTTC. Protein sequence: CASSSTGEQFF.

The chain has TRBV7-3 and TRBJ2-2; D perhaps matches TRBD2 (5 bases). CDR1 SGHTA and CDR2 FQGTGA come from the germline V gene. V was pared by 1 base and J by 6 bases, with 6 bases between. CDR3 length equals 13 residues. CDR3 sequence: CASSLKLAGELFF. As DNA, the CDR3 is TGTGCCAGCAGCTTAAAACTAGCCGGGGAGCTGTTTTTT.

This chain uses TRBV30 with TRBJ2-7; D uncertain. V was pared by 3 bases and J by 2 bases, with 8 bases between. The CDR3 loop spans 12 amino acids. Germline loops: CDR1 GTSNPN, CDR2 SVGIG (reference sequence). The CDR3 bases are TGTGCCTGGAGACGGTTAACCTACGAGCAGTACTTC. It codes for CAWRRLTYEQYF.

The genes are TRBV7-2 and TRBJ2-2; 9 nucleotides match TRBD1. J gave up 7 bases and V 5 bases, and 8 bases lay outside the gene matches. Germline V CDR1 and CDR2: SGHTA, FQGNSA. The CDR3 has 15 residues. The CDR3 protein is CASSQTGQGIGELFF. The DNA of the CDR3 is TGTGCCAGCAGCCAAACAGGACAGGGGATCGGGGAGCTGTTTTTT.

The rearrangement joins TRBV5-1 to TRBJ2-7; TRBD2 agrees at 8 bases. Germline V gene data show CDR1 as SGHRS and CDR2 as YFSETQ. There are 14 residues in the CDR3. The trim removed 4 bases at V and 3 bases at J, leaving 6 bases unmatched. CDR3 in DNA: TGCGCCAGCAGCCTTAGCGGGACTTACTACGAGCAGTACTTC. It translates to CASSLSGTYYEQYF.

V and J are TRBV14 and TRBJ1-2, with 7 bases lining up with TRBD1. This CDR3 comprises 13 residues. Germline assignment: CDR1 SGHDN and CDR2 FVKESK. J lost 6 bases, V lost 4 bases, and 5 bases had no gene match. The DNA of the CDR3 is TGTGCCAGCAGCCCCAGGGGGTCGGATGGCTACACCTTC. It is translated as CASSPRGSDGYTF.

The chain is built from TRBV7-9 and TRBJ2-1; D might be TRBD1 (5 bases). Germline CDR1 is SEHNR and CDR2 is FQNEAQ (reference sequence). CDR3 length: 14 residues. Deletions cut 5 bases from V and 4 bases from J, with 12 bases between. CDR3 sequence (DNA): TGTGCCAGCAGCCCGGGCAGACAGTACAATGAGCAGTTCTTC. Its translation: CASSPGRQYNEQFF.

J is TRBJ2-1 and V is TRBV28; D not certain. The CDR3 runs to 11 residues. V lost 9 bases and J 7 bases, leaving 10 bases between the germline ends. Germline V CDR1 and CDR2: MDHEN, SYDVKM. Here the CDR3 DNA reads TGTGCCAGTTCGGGTATAAATGAGCAGTTCTTC. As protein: CASSGINEQFF. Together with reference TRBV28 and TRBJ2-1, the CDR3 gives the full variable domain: DVKVTQSSRYLVKRTGEKVFLECVQDMDHENMFWYRQDPGLGLRLIYFSYDVKMKEKGDIPEGYSVSREKKERFSLILESASTNQTSMYLCASSGINEQFFGPGTRLTVL.

The CDR3 DNA follows: TGTGCCAGTAGTCGCTTAGGGGCAACTAATGAAAAACTGTTTTTT. It codes for CASSRLGATNEKLFF. J is TRBJ1-4 and V is TRBV19; a weak D match, TRBD1 (5 bases). V shed 5 bases and J shed 0 bases, with 10 bases lying between them. The CDR3 has 15 amino acids. The germline gives CDR1 LNHDA, CDR2 SQIVND (reference sequence).

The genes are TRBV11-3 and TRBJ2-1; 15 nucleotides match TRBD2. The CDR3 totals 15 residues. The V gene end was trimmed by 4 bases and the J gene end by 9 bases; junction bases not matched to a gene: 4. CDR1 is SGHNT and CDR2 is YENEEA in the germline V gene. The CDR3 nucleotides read TGTGCCAGCAGCTCCGGACTAGCGGGAGGGGGTGAGCAGTTCTTC. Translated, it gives CASSSGLAGGGEQFF.

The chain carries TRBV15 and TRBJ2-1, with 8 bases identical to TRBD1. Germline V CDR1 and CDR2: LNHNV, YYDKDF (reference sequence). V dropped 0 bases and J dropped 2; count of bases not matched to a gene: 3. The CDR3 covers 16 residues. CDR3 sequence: CATSRDGQGTYNEQFF. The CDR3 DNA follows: TGTGCCACCAGCAGAGATGGACAGGGCACCTACAATGAGCAGTTCTTC.

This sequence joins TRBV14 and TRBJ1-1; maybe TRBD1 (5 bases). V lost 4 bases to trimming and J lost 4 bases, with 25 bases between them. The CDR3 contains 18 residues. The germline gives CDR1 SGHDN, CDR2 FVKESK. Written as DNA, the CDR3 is TGTGCCAGCAGCCCCGGGGGGAGCCTTCCTATCGTGACCACTGAAGCTTTCTTT. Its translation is CASSPGGSLPIVTTEAFF.